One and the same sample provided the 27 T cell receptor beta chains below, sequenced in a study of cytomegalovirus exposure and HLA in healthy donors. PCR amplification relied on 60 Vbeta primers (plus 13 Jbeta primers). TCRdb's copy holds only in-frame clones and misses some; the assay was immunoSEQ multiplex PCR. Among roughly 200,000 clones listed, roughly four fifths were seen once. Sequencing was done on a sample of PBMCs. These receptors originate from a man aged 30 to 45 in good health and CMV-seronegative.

In DNA, the CDR3 is TGTGCCAGCAGCCAACCTAACCCTGGGGTAGGGGGTGGGATAAATTCACCCCTCCACTTT. Encoded protein: CASSQPNPGVGGGINSPLHF. The chain carries TRBV14 and TRBJ1-6; possibly TRBD1 for D (6 bases). Germline V gene sequence: CDR1 SGHDN, CDR2 FVKESK. This CDR3 has 20 residues. V gave up 2 bases and J gave up 7 bases, with 27 bases separating them.

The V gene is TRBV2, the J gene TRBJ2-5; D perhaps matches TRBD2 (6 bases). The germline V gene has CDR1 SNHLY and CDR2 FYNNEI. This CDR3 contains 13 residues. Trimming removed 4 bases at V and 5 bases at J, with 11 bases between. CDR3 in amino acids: CASSGEAWETQYF. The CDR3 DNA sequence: TGTGCCAGCAGTGGGGAGGCGTGGGAGACCCAGTACTTC.

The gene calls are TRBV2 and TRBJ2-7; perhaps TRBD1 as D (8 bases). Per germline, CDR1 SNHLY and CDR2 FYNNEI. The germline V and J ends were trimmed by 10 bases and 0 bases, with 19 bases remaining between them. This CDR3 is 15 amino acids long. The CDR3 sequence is CANAASGTGSYEQYF. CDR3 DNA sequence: TGTGCCAACGCAGCAAGCGGGACAGGCTCCTACGAGCAGTACTTC.

CDR3 in DNA: TGTGCCAGCAGCTTAGACGGGATCACCTACAATGAGCAGTTCTTC. Its translation is CASSLDGITYNEQFF. The chain carries TRBV11-3 and TRBJ2-1; D is perhaps TRBD2 (5 bases). V shed 0 bases and J shed 2 bases, with 8 bases lying between them. Germline-derived CDR1 and CDR2 are SGHNT and YENEEA. CDR3 length: 15 residues.

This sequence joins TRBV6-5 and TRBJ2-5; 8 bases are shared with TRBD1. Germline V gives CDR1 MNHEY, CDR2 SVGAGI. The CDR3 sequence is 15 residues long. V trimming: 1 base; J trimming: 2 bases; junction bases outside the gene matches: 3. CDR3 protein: CASSYWDRSQETQYF. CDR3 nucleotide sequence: TGTGCCAGCAGTTACTGGGACAGGTCTCAAGAGACCCAGTACTTC.

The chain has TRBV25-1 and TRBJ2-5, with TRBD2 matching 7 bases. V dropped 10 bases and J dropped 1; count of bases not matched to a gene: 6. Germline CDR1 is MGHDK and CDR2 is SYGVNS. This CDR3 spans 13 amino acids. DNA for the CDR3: TGTGCCACTGGGGAGGGGTCCCAAGAGACCCAGTACTTC. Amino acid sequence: CATGEGSQETQYF.

CDR3 sequence (DNA): TGTGCCAGCAGCCTCAGGGTGAACACTGAAGCTTTCTTT. This translates into CASSLRVNTEAFF. The chain links TRBV5-8 to TRBJ1-1, with D possibly TRBD1 on 5 matching bases. Germline-derived CDR1 and CDR2 are SGHTS and YDEGEE. This CDR3 spans 13 amino acids. V was pared by 4 bases and J by 0 bases, with 7 bases between.

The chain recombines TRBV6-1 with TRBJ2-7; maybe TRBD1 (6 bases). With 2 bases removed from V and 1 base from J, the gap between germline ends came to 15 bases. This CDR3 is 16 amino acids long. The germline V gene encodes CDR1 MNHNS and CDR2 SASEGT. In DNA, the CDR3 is TGTGCCAGCAGTGAACACTCAGGGGCCAAGTCCTACGAGCAGTACTTC. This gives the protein CASSEHSGAKSYEQYF.

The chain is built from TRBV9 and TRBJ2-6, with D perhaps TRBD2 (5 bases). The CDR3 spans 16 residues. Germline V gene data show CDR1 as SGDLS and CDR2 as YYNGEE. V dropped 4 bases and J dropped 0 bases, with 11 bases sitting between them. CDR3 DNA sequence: TGTGCCAGCAGCACTAATCGGGACTCTGGGGCCAACGTCCTGACTTTC. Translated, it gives CASSTNRDSGANVLTF.

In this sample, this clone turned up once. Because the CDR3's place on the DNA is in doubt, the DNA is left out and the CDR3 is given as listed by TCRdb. The CDR3 sequence: CARYSCNRDRTGELFF. This chain links TRBV6-4 with TRBJ2-2; TRBD1 is the table's D call, not checked against the DNA. Including both end residues, the CDR3 is 16 amino acids long. Looked up from germline, CDR1 is MRHNA and CDR2 is SNTAGT.

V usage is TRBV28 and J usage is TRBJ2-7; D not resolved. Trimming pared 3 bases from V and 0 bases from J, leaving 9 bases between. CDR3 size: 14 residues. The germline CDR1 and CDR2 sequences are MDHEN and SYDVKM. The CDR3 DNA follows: TGTGCCAGCAGTTTTACAGCAGTCTCCTACGAGCAGTACTTC. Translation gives CASSFTAVSYEQYF. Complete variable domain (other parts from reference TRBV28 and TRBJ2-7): DVKVTQSSRYLVKRTGEKVFLECVQDMDHENMFWYRQDPGLGLRLIYFSYDVKMKEKGDIPEGYSVSREKKERFSLILESASTNQTSMYLCASSFTAVSYEQYFGPGTRLTVT.

The CDR3 DNA sequence: TGTGCCAGTAGTACCCTAGCGGGAGTAGGCGAGACCCAGTACTTC. Protein: CASSTLAGVGETQYF. This sequence joins TRBV19 and TRBJ2-5; TRBD2 matches at 10 bases. V gave up 4 bases and J gave up 5 bases; unmatched junction bases: 7. The CDR3 loop spans 15 amino acids. CDR1 LNHDA and CDR2 SQIVND come from the germline V gene (reference sequence).

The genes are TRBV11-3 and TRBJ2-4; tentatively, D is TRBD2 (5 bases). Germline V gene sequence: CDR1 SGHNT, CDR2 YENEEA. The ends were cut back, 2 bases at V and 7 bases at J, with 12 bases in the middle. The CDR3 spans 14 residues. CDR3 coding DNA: TGTGCCAGCAGCTTAAGGGAGCAGGTCAACATTCAGTACTTC. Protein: CASSLREQVNIQYF.

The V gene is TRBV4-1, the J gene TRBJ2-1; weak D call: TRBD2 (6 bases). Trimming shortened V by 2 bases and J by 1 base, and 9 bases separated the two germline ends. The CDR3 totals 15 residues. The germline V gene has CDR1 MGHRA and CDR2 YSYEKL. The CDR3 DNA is TGCGCCAGCAGCCAAACTGCGGGGTCCTACAATGAGCAGTTCTTC. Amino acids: CASSQTAGSYNEQFF.

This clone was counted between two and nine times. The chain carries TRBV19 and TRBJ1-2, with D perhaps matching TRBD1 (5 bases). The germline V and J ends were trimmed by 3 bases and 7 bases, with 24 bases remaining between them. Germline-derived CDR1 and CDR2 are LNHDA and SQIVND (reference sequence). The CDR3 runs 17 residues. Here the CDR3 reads CASSMSTGQMTRAGYTF. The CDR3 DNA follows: TGTGCCAGTAGTATGAGCACAGGCCAAATGACCCGAGCTGGCTACACCTTC.

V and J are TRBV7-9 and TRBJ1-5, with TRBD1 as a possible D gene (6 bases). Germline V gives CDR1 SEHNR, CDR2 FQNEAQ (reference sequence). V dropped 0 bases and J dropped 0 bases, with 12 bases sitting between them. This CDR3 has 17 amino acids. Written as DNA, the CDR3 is TGTGCCAGCAGCTTAGCAATGGACAGTTATAGCAATCAGCCCCAGCATTTT. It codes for CASSLAMDSYSNQPQHF.

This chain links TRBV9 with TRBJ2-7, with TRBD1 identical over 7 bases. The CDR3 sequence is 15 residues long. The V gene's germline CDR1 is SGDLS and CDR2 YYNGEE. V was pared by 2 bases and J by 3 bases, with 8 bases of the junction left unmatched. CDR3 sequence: CASSVTSTGNYEQYF. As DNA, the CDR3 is TGTGCCAGCAGCGTCACCTCGACAGGGAACTACGAGCAGTACTTC.

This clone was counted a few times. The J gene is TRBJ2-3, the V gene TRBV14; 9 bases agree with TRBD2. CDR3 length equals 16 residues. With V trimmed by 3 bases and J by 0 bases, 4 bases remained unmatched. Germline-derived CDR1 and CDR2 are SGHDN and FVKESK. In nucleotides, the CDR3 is TGTGCCAGCAGCCATCGCGGGAGGGATAGCACAGATACGCAGTATTTT. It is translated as CASSHRGRDSTDTQYF.

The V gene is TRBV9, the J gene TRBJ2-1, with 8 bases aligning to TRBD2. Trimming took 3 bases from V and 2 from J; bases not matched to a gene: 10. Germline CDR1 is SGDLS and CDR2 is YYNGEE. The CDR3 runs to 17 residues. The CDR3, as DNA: TGTGCCAGCAGCGCCCGGGGGGGCGGGAGGCCCTACAATGAGCAGTTCTTC. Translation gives CASSARGGGRPYNEQFF.

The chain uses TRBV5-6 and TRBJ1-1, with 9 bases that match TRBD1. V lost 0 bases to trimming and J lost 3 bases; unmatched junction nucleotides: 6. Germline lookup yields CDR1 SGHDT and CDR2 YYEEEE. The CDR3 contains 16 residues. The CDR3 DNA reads TGTGCCAGCAGCTTGGGTGGGACAGGGTGGGACACTGAAGCTTTCTTT. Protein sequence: CASSLGGTGWDTEAFF.

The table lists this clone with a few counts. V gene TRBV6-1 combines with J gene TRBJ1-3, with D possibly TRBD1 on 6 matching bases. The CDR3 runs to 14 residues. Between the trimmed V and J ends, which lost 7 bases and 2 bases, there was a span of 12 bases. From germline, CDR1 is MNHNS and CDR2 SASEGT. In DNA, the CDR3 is TGTGCCAGCACCATAGACAGGCCTGGAAACACCATATATTTT. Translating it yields CASTIDRPGNTIYF.

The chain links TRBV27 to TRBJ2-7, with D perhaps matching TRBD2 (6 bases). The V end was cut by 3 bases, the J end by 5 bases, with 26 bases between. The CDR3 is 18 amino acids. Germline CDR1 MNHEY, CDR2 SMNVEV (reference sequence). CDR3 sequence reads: CASSFRPPSLRERDEQYF. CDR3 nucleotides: TGTGCCAGCAGTTTTCGACCACCATCCCTTCGGGAGAGGGACGAGCAGTACTTC.

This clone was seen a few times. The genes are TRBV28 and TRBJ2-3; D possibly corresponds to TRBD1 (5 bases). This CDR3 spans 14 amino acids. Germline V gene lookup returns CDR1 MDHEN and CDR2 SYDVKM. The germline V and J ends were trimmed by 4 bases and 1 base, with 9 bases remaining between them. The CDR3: CASSSLTGTDTQYF. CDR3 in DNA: TGTGCCAGCAGTTCCCTGACAGGCACAGATACGCAGTATTTT. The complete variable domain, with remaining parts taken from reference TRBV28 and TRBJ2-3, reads DVKVTQSSRYLVKRTGEKVFLECVQDMDHENMFWYRQDPGLGLRLIYFSYDVKMKEKGDIPEGYSVSREKKERFSLILESASTNQTSMYLCASSSLTGTDTQYFGPGTRLTVL.

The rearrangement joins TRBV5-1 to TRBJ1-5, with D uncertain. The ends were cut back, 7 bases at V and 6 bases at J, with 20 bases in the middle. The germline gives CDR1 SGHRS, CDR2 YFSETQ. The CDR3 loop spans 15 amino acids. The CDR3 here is CASCNDDPRSQPQHF. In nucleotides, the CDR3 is TGCGCCAGCTGCAACGACGACCCCCGGAGTCAGCCCCAGCATTTT.

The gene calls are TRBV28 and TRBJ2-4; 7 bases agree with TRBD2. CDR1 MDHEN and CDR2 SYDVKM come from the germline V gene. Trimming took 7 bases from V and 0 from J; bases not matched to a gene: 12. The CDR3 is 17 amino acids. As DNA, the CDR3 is TGTGCCAGCATGACGGCGAGCGGGATGCTAGCCAAAAACATTCAGTACTTC. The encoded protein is CASMTASGMLAKNIQYF.

The CDR3 DNA is TGTGCCAGTAGGGTAGCGGGAGTCACCGGGGAGCTGTTTTTT. Encoded protein: CASRVAGVTGELFF. The V gene is TRBV19, the J gene TRBJ2-2; 9 nucleotides line up with TRBD2. Germline V gene data show CDR1 as LNHDA and CDR2 as SQIVND (reference sequence). The CDR3 length is 14 residues. Trimming cost V 6 bases and J 4 bases; bases outside gene matches: 3.

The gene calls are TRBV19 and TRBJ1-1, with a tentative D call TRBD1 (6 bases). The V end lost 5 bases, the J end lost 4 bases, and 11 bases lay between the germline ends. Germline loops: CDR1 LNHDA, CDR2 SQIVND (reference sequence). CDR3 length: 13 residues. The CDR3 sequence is CASSVQGSTEAFF. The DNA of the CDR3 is TGTGCCAGTAGTGTTCAGGGGAGCACTGAAGCTTTCTTT.